These T cell receptor beta chains were read from a single sample in a study of blood T cell repertoires in COVID-19. Assay: immunoSEQ multiplex PCR; the TCRdb copy retains only in-frame clones and omits some. Of under 350,000 clones listed, more than 85% were seen once; the top ten hold approximately 4.2%. Sequencing was done on a sample of peripheral blood. The receptors come from a man aged 35-49 years with acute or convalescent COVID-19. The CDR3 runs from the conserved cysteine through the conserved F or W. The D gene is left open where the match is weak. Size values are once, few and many counts, or a class for expanded clones, and some rows have none.

>.|TRBJ1-1|.|TRBV7-8
TGTGCCAGCAGCCCTACTCGACAGCTAAACACTGAAGCTTTCTTT
CASSPTRQLNTEAFF
>.|TRBJ2-2|.|TRBV7-3
TGTGCCAGCAGCGGAAGCAGGGTCGGGCTGAACACCGGGGAGCTGTTTTTT
CASSGSRVGLNTGELFF
>.|TRBJ2-3|.|TRBV18
TGTGCCAGCTCACCTGTGATTAGGGGTGACACAGATACGCAGTATTTT
CASSPVIRGDTDTQYF
>TRBD1|TRBJ1-1|.|TRBV6-5
TGTGCCAGCAGCCCAACAGGGGGCATCACTGAAGCTTTCTTT
CASSPTGGITEAFF
>.|TRBJ1-5|.|TRBV30
TGTGCCTGGAGTGTCACACCGAATCAGCCCCAGCATTTT
CAWSVTPNQPQHF
>TRBD1|TRBJ2-3|once|TRBV20-1
TGCAGTGCTAGTCTACCAGGGGGCCGTAAAGATACGCAGTATTTT
CSASLPGGRKDTQYF
>TRBD1|TRBJ1-6|.|TRBV5-4
TGTGCCAGCAGCTTACCGACCGGGACAGAATATTCACCCCTCCACTTT
CASSLPTGTEYSPLHF
>TRBD1|TRBJ1-4|.|TRBV14
TGTGCCAGCAGCCAAGAAATCCCCGGACAGGTCCCCGGAAAACTGTTTTTT
CASSQEIPGQVPGKLFF
>TRBD1|TRBJ1-1|.|TRBV6-5
TGTGCCAGCGGATACAGGGGCGCTGAAGCTTTCTTT
CASGYRGAEAFF
>.|TRBJ1-6|.|TRBV6-4
TGTGCCAGCAGTGACGGAGACCATTCACCCCTCCACTTT
CASSDGDHSPLHF
>TRBD1|TRBJ2-7|once|TRBV10-3
TGTGCCATCAGTTCAGGGGGCTACACCTACGAGCAGTACTTC
CAISSGGYTYEQYF
>.|TRBJ2-7|once|TRBV4-1
TGCGCCAGCAGCCAAGAGGAAGGGGGTGAGCAGTACTTC
CASSQEEGGEQYF
>.|TRBJ2-6|.|TRBV5-1
TGCGCCAGCAGCCTCACAGGCGTGATAAGCTCTGGGGCCAACGTCCTGACTTTC
CASSLTGVISSGANVLTF
>TRBD1|TRBJ2-7|.|TRBV10-2
TGCGCCAGCACGGGGACAGGGGGAGCGAACTACGAGCAGTACTTC
CASTGTGGANYEQYF
>.|TRBJ1-1|.|TRBV5-1
TGCGCCAGCAGCTTGTGGGGTTATACAGGGATGAACACTGAAGCTTTCTTT
CASSLWGYTGMNTEAFF
>.|TRBJ2-1|.|TRBV4-1
TGCGCCAGCAGCCAGGGGCACAATGAGCAGTTCTTC
CASSQGHNEQFF
>.|TRBJ2-7|.|TRBV3-1/TRBV3-2
TGTGCCAGCAGCCAATTAAAATTTAGCTCCTACGAGCAGTACTTC
CASSQLKFSSYEQYF
>.|TRBJ1-3|.|TRBV18
TGTGCCAGCTCACCTCCGGTCGCGTTCTCTGGAAACACCATATATTTT
CASSPPVAFSGNTIYF
>.|TRBJ1-1|.|TRBV30
TGTGCCTGGACAGGACAGAACACTGAAGCTTTCTTT
CAWTGQNTEAFF
>.|TRBJ1-2|.|TRBV14
TGTGCCAGCAGCCCCTCAGGGGTTCACTATGGCTACACCTTC
CASSPSGVHYGYTF
>TRBD1|TRBJ2-7|.|TRBV2
TGTGCCAGCACCCGGGACAGGGCCACTTACTTC
CASTRDRATYF
>TRBD1|TRBJ1-2|.|TRBV7-2
TGTGCCAGCAGCTTAAGACAGGGGGACTATGGCTACACCTTC
CASSLRQGDYGYTF
>.|TRBJ2-7|.|TRBV12-3/TRBV12-4
TGTGCCAGCAGTTTAGCCGTCGAGCAGTACTTC
CASSLAVEQYF
>.|TRBJ1-5|.|TRBV12-5
TGTGCTAGTGTCGCCCAGGGAATTCATCAGCCCCAGCATTTT
CASVAQGIHQPQHF
>TRBD2|TRBJ2-2|.|TRBV2
TGTGCCAGCAAGGGAGGGTTGAACACCGGGGAGCTGTTTTTT
CASKGGLNTGELFF
>.|TRBJ1-2|.|TRBV30
TGTGCCTGGAGTGAACCCCGCAGATATGGCTACACCTTC
CAWSEPRRYGYTF
>TRBD2|TRBJ2-5|.|TRBV11-2
TGTGCCAGCAGCTCGGGGGTAGCGGGCGTCCAAGAGACCCAGTACTTC
CASSSGVAGVQETQYF
>.|TRBJ2-3|.|TRBV12-3/TRBV12-4
TGTGCCAGCAGTTCTAGGGGGGATACGCAGTATTTT
CASSSRGDTQYF
>TRBD1|TRBJ2-5|.|TRBV7-3
TGTGCCAGCAGCTCCCAATCGACAGGGGCGGAGACCCAGTACTTC
CASSSQSTGAETQYF
>TRBD1|TRBJ2-1|.|TRBV24-1
TGTGCCACCGCTTCCGGGACAGGGAGATCGGATGAGCAGTTCTTC
CATASGTGRSDEQFF
>.|TRBJ1-2|.|TRBV7-2
TGTGCCAGCAGCTTAGGTGGACAGCCTAACTATGGCTACACCTTC
CASSLGGQPNYGYTF